One and the same sample provided the 17 T cell receptor beta chains below, sequenced in a study of shared clonotypes between healthy human individuals. As defined, naive CD8 cells were CD45RO-negative and positively selected for CCR7, with terminally differentiated effector memory CD45RA+ cells excluded. The method was immunoSEQ multiplex PCR; TCRdb's version includes in-frame clones alone and lacks a portion of them. The repertoire has roughly 2,000,000 clones, around 93% of them found once; the top ten carry around 1.7%. Sample: naive CD8+ T cells from PBMCs. All receptors derive from a man between 18 and 35 years old in good health. Some clones in this sample may be carry-over from other donors' samples.

In the case of this clone: Germline and junction disagree at one end, which may indicate a read error. The CDR3 DNA follows: TGCAGCACCACAGCGTACAATGAACAGTTCTTC. This sequence encodes CSTTAYNEQFF. The chain couples TRBV29-1 to TRBJ2-1; no reliable D call. Germline CDR1 reads SQVTM; CDR2 reads ANQGSEA. The CDR3 spans 11 residues.

The chain joins TRBV7-9 to TRBJ2-1, with 13 bases matching TRBD2. V trimming: 5 bases; J trimming: 4 bases; junction bases outside the gene matches: 11. This CDR3 is 18 amino acids long. Germline CDR1 is SEHNR and CDR2 is FQNEAQ (reference sequence). In DNA form, the CDR3 reads TGTGCCAGCAGCCGGACTAGCGGGAGAGGGGTTTTTTACAATGAGCAGTTCTTC. It encodes CASSRTSGRGVFYNEQFF.

The gene calls are TRBV27 and TRBJ1-5; possible D gene TRBD1, 5 bases. From germline, CDR1 is MNHEY and CDR2 SMNVEV (reference sequence). The CDR3 contains 15 residues. Trimming took off 2 bases at V and 3 bases at J, with 11 bases between the two ends. The CDR3 loop is CASSLAGGINQPQHF. CDR3 DNA: TGTGCCAGCAGTTTAGCGGGGGGGATCAATCAGCCCCAGCATTTT.

This clone appeared a single time. The rearrangement links TRBV4-3 to TRBJ2-7; no clear D gene. Trimming pared 0 bases from V and 5 bases from J, leaving 14 bases between. Germline V lookup: CDR1 LGHNA, CDR2 YSLEER. This CDR3 has 15 amino acids. CDR3 bases: TGCGCCAGCAGCCAAGAGGCTCTATATCGGCACGAGCAGTACTTC. This codes for CASSQEALYRHEQYF.

About this clone itself: Different DNA sequences within this sample yield the same CDR3. This rearrangement joins TRBV10-3 to TRBJ2-3; D is possibly TRBD2 (5 bases). The CDR3 length is 14 residues. Looked up from germline, CDR1 is ENHRY and CDR2 is SYGVKD. V lost 0 bases and J 6 bases, leaving 10 bases between the germline ends. DNA for the CDR3: TGTGCCATCAGTGAGTCAGGATCGGGGGATACGCAGTATTTT. Encoded protein: CAISESGSGDTQYF.

The gene calls are TRBV2 and TRBJ2-7; D might be TRBD1 (6 bases). This CDR3 has 13 residues. The V gene's germline CDR1 is SNHLY and CDR2 FYNNEI. The ends were cut back, 5 bases at V and 7 bases at J, with 15 bases in the middle. This CDR3 is CASSLGGRGEQYF. The CDR3 DNA sequence: TGTGCCAGCAGTCTTGGGGGCCGAGGAGAGCAGTACTTC.

The chain joins TRBV27 to TRBJ1-2, with a possible D match to TRBD1 (5 bases). Germline CDR1 MNHEY, CDR2 SMNVEV (reference sequence). This CDR3 has 14 amino acids. Trimming stripped 1 base from V and 8 bases from J, with 14 bases between. The CDR3 region is CASSLLDRQGGYTF. CDR3 sequence (DNA): TGTGCCAGCAGTTTATTGGATCGGCAGGGCGGCTACACCTTC.

The chain links TRBV19 to TRBJ1-2; weak D call: TRBD1 (5 bases). Germline V CDR1 and CDR2: LNHDA, SQIVND (reference sequence). V gave up 7 bases and J gave up 8 bases, with 17 bases separating them. The CDR3 contains 13 residues. The DNA of the CDR3 is TGTGCCAGTACCTTTGGGGCAGCGTGGGGCTACACCTTC. Translating it yields CASTFGAAWGYTF.

The chain employs TRBV7-8 and TRBJ2-1; D call uncertain. Germline V lookup: CDR1 SGHVS, CDR2 FQNEAQ. V dropped 5 bases and J dropped 0 bases, with 11 bases sitting between them. The CDR3 has 15 amino acids. CDR3 in amino acids: CASSPFVSSYNEQFF. The CDR3 DNA follows: TGTGCCAGCAGCCCCTTCGTGAGCTCCTACAATGAGCAGTTCTTC. Combining the CDR3 with reference TRBV7-8 and TRBJ2-1 gives the whole variable domain GAGVSQSPRYKVAKRGQDVALRCDPISGHVSLFWYQQALGQGPEFLTYFQNEAQLDKSGLPSDRFFAERPEGSVSTLKIQRTQQEDSAVYLCASSPFVSSYNEQFFGPGTRLTVL.

The chain combines TRBV5-4 with TRBJ1-2; D is unclear. CDR3 length: 12 residues. V lost 4 bases, J lost 8 bases, and 12 bases lay in between. The germline gives CDR1 SGHNT, CDR2 YYREEE (reference sequence). CDR3 loop: CASSPGSGGYTF. In DNA form, the CDR3 reads TGTGCCAGCAGCCCTGGGTCGGGCGGCTACACCTTC.

This clone showed up just a few times. The sample has other DNA sequences that encode this CDR3 too. The chain couples TRBV12-5 to TRBJ1-1, with unresolved D. V gave up 6 bases and J gave up 3 bases, with 8 bases separating them. The germline CDR1 and CDR2 sequences are LGHNT and FRNRAP. The CDR3 has 12 amino acids. CDR3 coding DNA: TGTGCTAGTGGCCTAGGGTACACTGAAGCTTTCTTT. Its protein is CASGLGYTEAFF.

Notes on this clone: The sample carries other DNA sequences with the same CDR3. J is TRBJ2-5 and V is TRBV13, with D unresolved. Germline assignment: CDR1 PRHDT and CDR2 FYEKMQ (reference sequence). Trimming took off 6 bases at V and 1 base at J, with 9 bases between the two ends. The CDR3 is 13 residues long. The DNA of the CDR3 is TGTGCCAGCAGTCTAGGGCTCCAAGAGACCCAGTACTTC. Translation: CASSLGLQETQYF.

The chain employs TRBV5-1 and TRBJ2-5; a possible D gene is TRBD2 (6 bases). The CDR3 is 13 residues long. With 4 bases removed from V and 3 bases from J, the gap between germline ends came to 10 bases. Germline V gene data show CDR1 as SGHRS and CDR2 as YFSETQ. The CDR3 sequence: CASSGRLEETQYF. Written as DNA, the CDR3 is TGCGCCAGCAGCGGCAGACTAGAAGAGACCCAGTACTTC.

The chain combines TRBV10-3 with TRBJ2-1; the D gene is possibly TRBD2 (6 bases). V gave up 0 bases and J gave up 9 bases, with 21 bases separating them. CDR3 length equals 17 residues. The germline gives CDR1 ENHRY, CDR2 SYGVKD. The CDR3 region is CAISESNERTNSPEQFF. The CDR3 DNA sequence: TGTGCCATCAGTGAGTCGAACGAAAGGACTAATTCTCCTGAGCAGTTCTTC.

The chain uses TRBV27 and TRBJ2-5; D may be TRBD2 (6 bases). Germline V gene sequence: CDR1 MNHEY, CDR2 SMNVEV (reference sequence). Trimming left V 2 bases short and J 5 bases short, with 12 bases between. The CDR3 consists of 14 residues. CDR3 loop: CASSLRASAETQYF. CDR3 nucleotides: TGTGCCAGCAGTTTACGGGCTAGCGCGGAGACCCAGTACTTC.

The genes are TRBV5-1 and TRBJ2-7; 9 bases are shared with TRBD2. Germline assignment: CDR1 SGHRS and CDR2 YFSETQ. Unmatched junction bases numbered 5, after V lost 0 bases and J lost 4 bases. This CDR3 spans 15 amino acids. This chain's CDR3 is CASSLGSGSGYEQYF. The CDR3 nucleotides read TGCGCCAGCAGCTTGGGTAGCGGGAGCGGGTACGAGCAGTACTTC.

The genes are TRBV10-2 and TRBJ2-3, with D perhaps given as TRBD1 or TRBD2 (6 bases each). The CDR3 runs to 17 residues. V lost 8 bases, J lost 0 bases, and 21 bases lay in between. Germline CDR1 and CDR2: WSHSY and SAAADI. The CDR3 sequence: CASSLRGGAGSTDTQYF. In nucleotides, the CDR3 is TGCGCCAGCTCCCTTAGAGGGGGTGCGGGAAGCACAGATACGCAGTATTTT.